Listed below are T cell receptor beta chains from one sample, sequenced in a study of blood T cell repertoires in COVID-19. Sequenced by immunoSEQ multiplex PCR; TCRdb stores in-frame clones only, minus some. The repertoire holds about 67,000 clones, with around 86% as singletons. Input material: peripheral blood. The receptor set was obtained from a man aged 45-65 years with active COVID-19. Each CDR3 is given with its conserved first and last residue. Each record gives: V gene, J gene, D gene, clone size, CDR3 protein, CDR3 DNA. D genes are given only for firm matches. The listing skips clone size in some rows; elsewhere it reads once, few, many or a size class.

TRBV19	TRBJ2-7	TRBD1	NA	CASTTNRGPSNYEQYF	TGTGCCAGTACCACCAACAGGGGGCCGTCTAACTACGAGCAGTACTTC
TRBV4-2	TRBJ2-3	NA	NA	CASSPARGVDTQYF	TGTGCCAGCAGCCCTGCCAGGGGGGTAGATACGCAGTATTTT
TRBV19	TRBJ1-1	NA	NA	CASSIGQQVRTEAFF	TGTGCCAGTAGTATTGGGCAACAGGTTCGGACTGAAGCTTTCTTT
TRBV5-4	TRBJ2-1	NA	NA	CASSLEPGYNEQFF	TGTGCCAGCAGCTTGGAACCCGGCTACAATGAGCAGTTCTTC
TRBV6-2/TRBV6-3	TRBJ2-1	NA	NA	CASSYTRDNLEYFNEQFF	TGTGCCAGCAGTTACACCCGGGACAACCTGGAGTACTTTAATGAGCAGTTCTTC
TRBV19	TRBJ2-7	TRBD1	NA	CASSMASGQTLPYEQYF	TGTGCCAGTAGTATGGCGTCGGGACAGACTCTTCCCTACGAGCAGTACTTC
TRBV7-3	TRBJ1-2	NA	once	CASSLGKDYGYTF	TGTGCCAGCAGCCTCGGGAAGGACTATGGCTACACCTTC
TRBV11-3	TRBJ1-1	NA	NA	CASSLSGGLTEAFF	TGTGCCAGCAGCTTAAGTGGGGGGTTGACTGAAGCTTTCTTT
TRBV28	TRBJ2-7	NA	NA	CASSPQGSSSYEQYF	TGTGCCAGCAGTCCACAGGGATCCAGCTCCTACGAGCAGTACTTC
TRBV5-4	TRBJ2-3	NA	NA	CASSLVGQSTDTQYF	TGTGCCAGCAGCTTGGTTGGACAGAGCACAGATACGCAGTATTTT
TRBV4-1	TRBJ2-7	TRBD1	few	CASSPGQGMGEQYF	TGCGCCAGCAGCCCCGGACAGGGGATGGGCGAGCAGTACTTC
TRBV9	TRBJ2-1	TRBD2	NA	CASSGGLAGEQFF	TGTGCCAGCAGCGGGGGACTAGCGGGAGAGCAGTTCTTC
TRBV24-1	TRBJ1-2	NA	NA	CATSDLPGDGYTF	TGTGCCACCAGTGATTTGCCAGGGGATGGCTACACCTTC
TRBV9	TRBJ2-3	TRBD2	once	CASSSLAGGPTDTQYF	TGTGCCAGCAGCTCTTTAGCGGGAGGGCCTACAGATACGCAGTATTTT
TRBV11-3	TRBJ2-3	NA	NA	CASSLAGGTDTQYF	TGTGCCAGCAGCTTAGCGGGAGGCACAGATACGCAGTATTTT
TRBV5-6	TRBJ1-1	NA	NA	CASSLAQKLNTEAFF	TGTGCCAGCAGCTTGGCCCAGAAATTGAACACTGAAGCTTTCTTT
TRBV10-3	TRBJ2-2	NA	NA	CAIKQGWDTGELFF	TGTGCCATCAAACAGGGATGGGACACCGGGGAGCTGTTTTTT
TRBV9	TRBJ1-3	NA	NA	CASSVGEGASSGNTIYF	TGTGCCAGCAGCGTAGGTGAGGGAGCCTCCTCTGGAAACACCATATATTTT
TRBV2	TRBJ2-1	NA	many	CASSPAVSRHNEQFF	TGTGCCAGCAGTCCAGCGGTCTCCCGACACAATGAGCAGTTCTTC
TRBV11-3	TRBJ2-3	NA	few	CASSYLATSTDTQYF	TGTGCCAGCAGCTACCTAGCGACTAGCACAGATACGCAGTATTTT
TRBV11-2	TRBJ2-7	NA	NA	CASRKPGPYEQYF	TGTGCCAGCAGGAAACCTGGGCCCTACGAGCAGTACTTT
TRBV20-1	TRBJ2-4	NA	NA	CSASHSSGAKNIQYF	TGCAGTGCTAGTCACTCCAGCGGAGCCAAAAACATTCAGTACTTC
TRBV3-1/TRBV3-2	TRBJ1-5	NA	once	CASSRRTVWRDQPQHF	TGTGCCAGCAGCCGTCGGACAGTTTGGAGAGATCAGCCCCAGCATTTT
TRBV27	TRBJ1-4	TRBD1	NA	CASSSNHPGQGLEKLFF	TGTGCCAGCAGTTCAAATCATCCGGGACAGGGGTTGGAAAAACTGTTTTTT
TRBV7-9	TRBJ2-2	NA	NA	CAVGGVRANTGELFF	TGTGCCGTTGGTGGGGTGCGGGCGAACACCGGGGAGCTGTTTTTT
TRBV6-1	TRBJ2-7	TRBD2	NA	CASSVASGLAGYEQYF	TGTGCCAGCAGTGTCGCGTCGGGACTAGCGGGATACGAGCAGTACTTC
TRBV2	TRBJ1-3	NA	NA	CASSDLTGISSGNTIYF	TGTGCCAGCAGCGACTTAACAGGGATATCCTCTGGAAACACCATATATTTT
TRBV6-1	TRBJ1-4	NA	NA	CASSEEGQGIRKLFF	TGTGCCAGCAGTGAAGAGGGGCAGGGAATAAGAAAACTGTTTTTT
TRBV18	TRBJ1-1	NA	NA	CASSQGADTEAFF	TGTGCCAGCTCACAAGGGGCAGATACTGAAGCTTTCTTT
TRBV11-3	TRBJ2-1	NA	NA	CASSSFSGLYNEQFF	TGTGCCAGCAGCAGCTTTAGTGGGCTATACAATGAGCAGTTCTTC
TRBV24-1	TRBJ1-5	TRBD1	NA	CATGGTGNNQPQHF	TGTGCCACCGGCGGGACAGGGAACAATCAGCCCCAGCATTTT
TRBV24-1	TRBJ1-5	TRBD1	NA	CATSDTTGPNWGQPQHF	TGTGCCACCAGTGATACGACAGGGCCTAATTGGGGTCAGCCCCAGCATTTT
TRBV18	TRBJ2-1	NA	NA	CASSLRTVNEQFF	TGTGCCAGCTCACTGCGGACTGTCAATGAGCAGTTCTTC
TRBV7-2	TRBJ1-5	NA	NA	CASSLRQGNQPQHF	TGTGCCAGCAGCTTGAGGCAGGGTAACCAGCCCCAGCATTTT
TRBV7-3	TRBJ2-1	TRBD2	few	CASSLKLAGHRGGEQFF	TGTGCCAGCAGCTTAAAGCTAGCGGGACACAGGGGTGGTGAGCAGTTCTTC
TRBV6-5	TRBJ2-7	TRBD1	NA	CASTPRDRGSEQYF	TGTGCCAGCACCCCTCGGGACAGGGGTAGTGAGCAGTACTTC
TRBV21-1	TRBJ2-7	NA	NA	CASSKSIPAYRVIPSYEQYF	TGTGCCAGCAGCAAGAGTATTCCAGCTTACAGGGTAATTCCCTCCTACGAGCAGTACTTC
TRBV5-4	TRBJ2-1	NA	NA	CASSPLAMGEQFF	TGTGCCAGCAGCCCCTTAGCGATGGGCGAGCAGTTCTTC
TRBV12-3/TRBV12-4	TRBJ1-1	NA	NA	CASSLSRTEAFF	TGTGCCAGCAGTTTATCTCGCACTGAAGCTTTCTTT
TRBV28	TRBJ1-5	NA	NA	CASRNNRARNQPQHF	TGTGCCAGCAGAAACAACAGGGCTCGCAATCAGCCCCAGCATTTT
TRBV11-2	TRBJ1-2	NA	once	CASSTSLGGYGYTF	TGTGCCAGCAGTACATCCCTAGGAGGCTATGGCTACACCTTC
TRBV5-1	TRBJ2-6	NA	NA	CASSFAGAGANVLTF	TGCGCCAGCAGCTTCGCAGGGGCTGGGGCCAACGTCCTGACTTTC
TRBV27	TRBJ1-2	TRBD1	NA	CASSESGTGLYGYTF	TGTGCCAGCAGCGAATCCGGGACAGGTCTCTATGGCTACACCTTC
TRBV6-2/TRBV6-3	TRBJ1-2	TRBD1	NA	CASSYSQGQGGGYTF	TGTGCCAGCAGTTACTCGCAAGGACAGGGAGGTGGCTACACCTTC
TRBV9	TRBJ2-7	TRBD2	NA	CASSEGGAGLAELKQYF	TGTGCCAGCAGCGAGGGCGGGGCGGGACTAGCAGAGTTGAAGCAGTACTTC
TRBV5-8	TRBJ2-5	NA	NA	CASSKKQAYQETQYF	TGTGCCAGCAGCAAAAAGCAGGCGTACCAAGAGACCCAGTACTTC
TRBV20-1	TRBJ1-2	NA	NA	CSAGANYGYTF	TGCAGTGCCGGGGCTAACTATGGCTACACCTTC
TRBV11-1	TRBJ2-1	NA	medium-sized	CASSPPGVEGYNEQFF	TGTGCCAGCAGCCCCCCCGGGGTTGAAGGATACAATGAGCAGTTCTTC
TRBV5-1	TRBJ2-1	NA	NA	CASRSVGNEQFF	TGCGCCAGCCGCTCCGTCGGCAATGAGCAGTTCTTC
TRBV29-1	TRBJ2-3	NA	NA	CSAEGTSLGTDTQYF	TGCAGCGCCGAGGGGACTTCTCTCGGCACAGATACGCAGTATTTT